This note documents a single T cell receptor beta chain sequence. Its cognate antigen is unknown. This CDR3 contains 14 residues. With V trimmed by 0 bases and J by 7 bases, 3 bases remained unmatched. Germline lookup yields CDR1 MNHNS and CDR2 SASEGT. This specimen comes from a study of T cell responses to AZD1222 COVID-19 vaccine. Points from the study as a whole: As reported, nearly half of all spike-specific TCRs target variant regions that are unmutated.

Second-dose schedules of about 4 or about 12 weeks were combined. Generated by immunoSEQ multiplex PCR, the TCRdb table keeps only in-frame clones and is missing some. There are about 89,000 clones in the sample; about 90% occur only once, and 11% lies in the top ten. V gene TRBV6-1 combines with J gene TRBJ1-2; 9 bases fit TRBD1. This sequence was found in an adult who received the AZD1222 COVID-19 vaccine. The specimen was peripheral blood, collected 28 days after the second AZD1222 dose. CDR3 loop: CASSEAQGAPGYTF. The CDR3 region has the DNA TGTGCCAGCAGTGAAGCACAGGGGGCGCCTGGCTACACCTTC.